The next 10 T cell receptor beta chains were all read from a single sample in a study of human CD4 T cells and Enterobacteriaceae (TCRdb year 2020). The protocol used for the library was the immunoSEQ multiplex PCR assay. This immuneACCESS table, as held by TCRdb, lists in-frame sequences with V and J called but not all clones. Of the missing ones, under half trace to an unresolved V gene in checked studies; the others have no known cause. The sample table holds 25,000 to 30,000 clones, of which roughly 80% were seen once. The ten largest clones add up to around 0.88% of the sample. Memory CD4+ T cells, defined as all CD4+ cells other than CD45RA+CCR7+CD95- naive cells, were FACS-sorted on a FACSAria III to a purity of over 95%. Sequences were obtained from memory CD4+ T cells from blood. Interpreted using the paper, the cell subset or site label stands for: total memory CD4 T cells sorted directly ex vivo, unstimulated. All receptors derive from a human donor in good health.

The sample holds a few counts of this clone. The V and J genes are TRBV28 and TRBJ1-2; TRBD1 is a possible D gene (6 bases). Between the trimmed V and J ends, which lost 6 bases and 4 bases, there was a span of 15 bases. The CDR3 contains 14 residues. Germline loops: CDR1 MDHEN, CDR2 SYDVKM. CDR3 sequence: CASSETQGSYGYTF. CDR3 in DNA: TGTGCCAGCAGCGAGACACAGGGATCCTATGGCTACACCTTC.

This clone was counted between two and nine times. CDR3 residues: CASRGTPGEPQHF. CDR3 nucleotides: TGTGCCAGCAGGGGGACACCCGGGGAGCCCCAGCATTTT. The rearrangement uses TRBV2 and TRBJ1-5; a possible D gene is TRBD1 (6 bases). The germline V gene has CDR1 SNHLY and CDR2 FYNNEI. V was clipped by 6 bases and J by 8 bases, with 14 bases between them. The CDR3 length is 13 residues.

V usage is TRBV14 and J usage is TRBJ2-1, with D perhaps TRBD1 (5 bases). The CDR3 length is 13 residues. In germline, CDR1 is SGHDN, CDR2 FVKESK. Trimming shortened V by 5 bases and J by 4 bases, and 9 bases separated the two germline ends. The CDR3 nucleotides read TGTGCCAGCAGCTCACAGGCATACAATGAGCAGTTCTTC. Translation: CASSSQAYNEQFF.

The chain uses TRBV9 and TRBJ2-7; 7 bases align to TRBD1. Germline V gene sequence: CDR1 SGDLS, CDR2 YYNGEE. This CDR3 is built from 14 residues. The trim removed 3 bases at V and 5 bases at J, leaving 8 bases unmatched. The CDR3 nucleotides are TGTGCCAGCAGCGCGTCGACAGGGATCAACGAGCAGTACTTC. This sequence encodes CASSASTGINEQYF.

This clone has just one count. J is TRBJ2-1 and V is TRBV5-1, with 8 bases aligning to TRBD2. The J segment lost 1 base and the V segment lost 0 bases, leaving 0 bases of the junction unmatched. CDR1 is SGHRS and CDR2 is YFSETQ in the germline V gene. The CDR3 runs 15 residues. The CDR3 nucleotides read TGCGCCAGCAGCTTGGGCGGGAGGTCCTACAATGAGCAGTTCTTC. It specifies CASSLGGRSYNEQFF.

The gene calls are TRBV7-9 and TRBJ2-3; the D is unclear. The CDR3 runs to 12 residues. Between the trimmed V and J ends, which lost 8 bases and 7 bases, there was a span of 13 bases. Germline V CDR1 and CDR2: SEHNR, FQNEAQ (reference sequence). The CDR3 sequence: CASGDVGNTQYF. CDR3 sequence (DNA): TGTGCCAGCGGCGATGTTGGAAATACGCAGTATTTT.

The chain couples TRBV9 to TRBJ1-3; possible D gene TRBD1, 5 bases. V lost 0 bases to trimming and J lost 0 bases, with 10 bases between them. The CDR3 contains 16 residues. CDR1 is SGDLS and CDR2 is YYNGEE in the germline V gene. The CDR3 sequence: CASSVGGDFSGNTIYF. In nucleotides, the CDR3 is TGTGCCAGCAGCGTAGGAGGGGATTTCTCTGGAAACACCATATATTTT. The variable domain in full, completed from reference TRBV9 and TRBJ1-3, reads DSGVTQTPKHLITATGQRVTLRCSPRSGDLSVYWYQQSLDQGLQFLIQYYNGEERAKGNILERFSAQQFPDLHSELNLSSLELGDSALYFCASSVGGDFSGNTIYFGEGSWLTVV.

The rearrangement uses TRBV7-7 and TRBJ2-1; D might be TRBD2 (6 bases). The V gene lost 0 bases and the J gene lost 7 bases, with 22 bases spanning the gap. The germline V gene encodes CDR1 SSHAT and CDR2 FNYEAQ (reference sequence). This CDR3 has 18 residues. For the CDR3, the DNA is TGTGCCAGCAGCTTAGCTCCTAGCGCCGGTGGGGTGGGGAATGAGCAGTTCTTC. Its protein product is CASSLAPSAGGVGNEQFF.

This CDR3 reads CASSPQGATGNYGYTF. In nucleotides, the CDR3 is TGTGCCAGCAGCCCACAGGGCGCCACAGGGAACTATGGCTACACCTTC. The genes are TRBV7-9 and TRBJ1-2; a possible D gene is TRBD1 (6 bases). Trimming removed 5 bases at V and 2 bases at J, with 18 bases between. Germline V gene data show CDR1 as SEHNR and CDR2 as FQNEAQ (reference sequence). The CDR3 runs to 16 residues.

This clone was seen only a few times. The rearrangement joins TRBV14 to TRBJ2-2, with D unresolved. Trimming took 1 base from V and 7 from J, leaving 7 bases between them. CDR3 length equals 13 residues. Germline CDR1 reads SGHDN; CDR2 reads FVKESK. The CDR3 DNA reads TGTGCCAGCAGCCAAGCTTACAACGGGGAGCTGTTTTTT. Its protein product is CASSQAYNGELFF.